A single sample gave rise to the 5 T cell receptor beta chains below, sequenced in a study of cytomegalovirus exposure and HLA in healthy donors. The study ran its PCR with 60 Vbeta and 13 Jbeta primers. Repertoires were generated with immunoSEQ multiplex PCR, while TCRdb's copy carries only in-frame clones and drops some. The sample lists roughly 150,000 clones; about four fifths were seen once. Material for sequencing was PBMCs. Every receptor here comes from a young man in good health and CMV-seropositive.

The chain links TRBV15 to TRBJ1-5; unclear D gene. The germline gives CDR1 LNHNV, CDR2 YYDKDF (reference sequence). There are 12 residues in the CDR3. Trimming shortened V by 6 bases and J by 2 bases, and 5 bases separated the two germline ends. CDR3 amino acids: CATRGGNQPQHF. CDR3 coding DNA: TGTGCCACCAGGGGCGGCAATCAGCCCCAGCATTTT.

The rearrangement joins TRBV5-6 to TRBJ2-5, with TRBD1 as a possible D gene (5 bases). Per germline, CDR1 SGHDT and CDR2 YYEEEE. The CDR3 extends over 15 amino acids. Trimming pared 1 base from V and 3 bases from J, leaving 13 bases between. In DNA, the CDR3 is TGTGCCAGCAGCTTGCGTGTGACAGCCAAAGAGACCCAGTACTTC. Translation: CASSLRVTAKETQYF. Complete variable domain (other parts from reference TRBV5-6 and TRBJ2-5): DAGVTQSPTHLIKTRGQQVTLRCSPKSGHDTVSWYQQALGQGPQFIFQYYEEEERQRGNFPDRFSGHQFPNYSSELNVNALLLGDSALYLCASSLRVTAKETQYFGPGTRLLVL.

The chain employs TRBV28 and TRBJ2-7, with 9 bases lining up with TRBD2. Germline V CDR1 and CDR2: MDHEN, SYDVKM. The length of the CDR3 is 14 residues. Trimming at V came to 4 bases and at J to 3 bases, leaving 4 bases not matched to a gene. CDR3 residues: CASSWGLAGYEQYF. In nucleotides, the CDR3 is TGTGCCAGCAGTTGGGGACTAGCCGGCTACGAGCAGTACTTC. Full variable domain (outside the CDR3, taken from reference TRBV28 and TRBJ2-7): DVKVTQSSRYLVKRTGEKVFLECVQDMDHENMFWYRQDPGLGLRLIYFSYDVKMKEKGDIPEGYSVSREKKERFSLILESASTNQTSMYLCASSWGLAGYEQYFGPGTRLTVT.

The chain joins TRBV2 to TRBJ2-7; D is unclear. The length of the CDR3 is 12 residues. Per the germline V gene, CDR1 is SNHLY and CDR2 is FYNNEI. V was clipped by 7 bases and J by 2 bases, with 9 bases between them. The DNA for the CDR3 is TGTGCCAGCATTCTTGGGCCCTACGAGCAGTACTTC. The encoded protein is CASILGPYEQYF.

The chain combines TRBV5-4 with TRBJ2-2; 11 bases match TRBD1. CDR3 length equals 17 residues. V lost 1 base, J lost 7 bases, and 9 bases stayed unmatched. Germline CDR1 is SGHNT and CDR2 is YYREEE (reference sequence). CDR3 protein: CASSLMVPGQGVGELFF. The DNA of the CDR3 is TGTGCCAGCAGCTTGATGGTTCCGGGACAGGGGGTCGGGGAGCTGTTTTTT.